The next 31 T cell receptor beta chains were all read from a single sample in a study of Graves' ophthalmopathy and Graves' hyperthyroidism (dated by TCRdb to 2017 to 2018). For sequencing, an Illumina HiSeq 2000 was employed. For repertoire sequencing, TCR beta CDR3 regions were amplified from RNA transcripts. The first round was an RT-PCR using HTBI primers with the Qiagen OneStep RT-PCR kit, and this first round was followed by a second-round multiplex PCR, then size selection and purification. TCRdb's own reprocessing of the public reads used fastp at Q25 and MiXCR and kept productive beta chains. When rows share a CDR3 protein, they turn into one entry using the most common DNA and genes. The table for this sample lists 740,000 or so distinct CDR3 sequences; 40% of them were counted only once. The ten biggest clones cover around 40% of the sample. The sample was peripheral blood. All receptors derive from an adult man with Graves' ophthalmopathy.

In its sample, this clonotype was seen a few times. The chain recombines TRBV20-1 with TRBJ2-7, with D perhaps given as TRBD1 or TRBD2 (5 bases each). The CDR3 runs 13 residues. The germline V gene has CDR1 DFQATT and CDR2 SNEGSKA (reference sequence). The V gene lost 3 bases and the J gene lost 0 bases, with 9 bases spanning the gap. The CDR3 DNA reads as TGCAGTGCTAGTTCCGGGACCTCCTACGAGCAGTACTTC. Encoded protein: CSASSGTSYEQYF.

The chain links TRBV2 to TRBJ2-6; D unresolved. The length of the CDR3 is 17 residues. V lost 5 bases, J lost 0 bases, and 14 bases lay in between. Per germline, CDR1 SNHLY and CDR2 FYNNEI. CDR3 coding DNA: TGTGCCAGCAGTTACCTACTGACCAGCTCTGGGGCCAACGTCCTGACTTTC. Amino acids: CASSYLLTSSGANVLTF.

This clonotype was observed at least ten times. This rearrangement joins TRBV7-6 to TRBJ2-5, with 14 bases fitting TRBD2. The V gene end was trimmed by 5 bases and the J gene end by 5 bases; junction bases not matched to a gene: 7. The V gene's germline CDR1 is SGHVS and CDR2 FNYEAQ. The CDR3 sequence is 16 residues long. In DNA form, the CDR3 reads TGTGCCAGCAGCCGAGGGACTAGCGGGAGTGTTGAGACCCAGTACTTC. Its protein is CASSRGTSGSVETQYF.

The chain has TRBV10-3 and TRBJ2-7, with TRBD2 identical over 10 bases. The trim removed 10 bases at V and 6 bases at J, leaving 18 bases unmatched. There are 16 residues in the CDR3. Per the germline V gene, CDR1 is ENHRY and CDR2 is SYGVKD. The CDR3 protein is CATRGSSGTSVGEQYF. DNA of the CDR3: TGTGCCACCCGTGGGTCTTCGGGGACTAGCGTGGGCGAGCAGTACTTC.

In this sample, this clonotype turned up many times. CDR3 protein: CAIDKTGGGYEQYF. CDR3 DNA: TGTGCCATCGACAAGACAGGGGGCGGCTACGAGCAGTACTTC. This chain links TRBV10-3 with TRBJ2-7; 10 nucleotides agree with TRBD1. CDR1 is ENHRY and CDR2 is SYGVKD in the germline V gene. V lost 8 bases and J lost 3; bases outside the gene matches: 7. CDR3 length: 14 residues.

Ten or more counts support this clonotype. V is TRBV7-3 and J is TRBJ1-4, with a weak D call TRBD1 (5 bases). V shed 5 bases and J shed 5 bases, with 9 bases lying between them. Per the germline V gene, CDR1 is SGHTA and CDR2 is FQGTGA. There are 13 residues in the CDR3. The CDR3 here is CASSQTVNEKLFF. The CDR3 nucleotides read TGTGCCAGCAGCCAGACAGTAAATGAAAAACTGTTTTTT.

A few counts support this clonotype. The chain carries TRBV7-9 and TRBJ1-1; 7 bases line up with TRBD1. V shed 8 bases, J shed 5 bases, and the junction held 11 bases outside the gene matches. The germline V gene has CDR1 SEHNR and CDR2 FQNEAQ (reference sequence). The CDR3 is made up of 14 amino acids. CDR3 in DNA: TGTGCCAGCCTTCAGACAGGGAGGGATACTGAAGCTTTCTTT. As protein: CASLQTGRDTEAFF. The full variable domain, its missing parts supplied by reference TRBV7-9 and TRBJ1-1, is DTGVSQNPRHKITKRGQNVTFRCDPISEHNRLYWYRQTLGQGPEFLTYFQNEAQLEKSRLLSDRFSAERPKGSFSTLEIQRTEQGDSAMYLCASLQTGRDTEAFFGQGTRLTVV.

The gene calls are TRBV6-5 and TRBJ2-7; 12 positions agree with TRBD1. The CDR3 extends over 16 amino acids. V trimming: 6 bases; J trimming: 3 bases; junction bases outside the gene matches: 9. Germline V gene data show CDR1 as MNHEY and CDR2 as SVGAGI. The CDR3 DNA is TGTGCCAGCAGACGGGGACAGGGGGCGCGTGGCTACGAGCAGTACTTC. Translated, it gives CASRRGQGARGYEQYF.

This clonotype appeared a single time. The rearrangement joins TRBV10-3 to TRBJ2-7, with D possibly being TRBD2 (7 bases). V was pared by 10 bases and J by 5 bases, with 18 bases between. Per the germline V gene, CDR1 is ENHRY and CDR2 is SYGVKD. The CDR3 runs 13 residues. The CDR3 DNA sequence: TGTGCCACCAAGGGGGGGGGGTCCCACGAGCAGTACTTC. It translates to CATKGGGSHEQYF.

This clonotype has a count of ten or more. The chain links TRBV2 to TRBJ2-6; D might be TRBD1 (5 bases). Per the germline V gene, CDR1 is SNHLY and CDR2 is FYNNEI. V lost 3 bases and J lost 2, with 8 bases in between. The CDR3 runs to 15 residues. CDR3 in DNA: TGTGCCAGCAGTGAGTCAGGGCCTGGGGCCAACGTCCTGACTTTC. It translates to CASSESGPGANVLTF. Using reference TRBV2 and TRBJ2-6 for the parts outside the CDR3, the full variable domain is EPEVTQTPSHQVTQMGQEVILRCVPISNHLYFYWYRQILGQKVEFLVSFYNNEISEKSEIFDDQFSVERPDGSNFTLKIRSTKLEDSAMYFCASSESGPGANVLTFGAGSRLTVL.

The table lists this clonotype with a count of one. CDR3 DNA: TGTGCCAGCAGCCCCATGACAGGTGGGGCAGAGACCCAGTACTTC. Translated: CASSPMTGGAETQYF. J is TRBJ2-5 and V is TRBV7-2; tentatively, D is TRBD1 (6 bases). V lost 5 bases to trimming and J lost 4 bases, with 17 bases between them. This CDR3 comprises 15 residues. From germline, CDR1 is SGHTA and CDR2 FQGNSA.

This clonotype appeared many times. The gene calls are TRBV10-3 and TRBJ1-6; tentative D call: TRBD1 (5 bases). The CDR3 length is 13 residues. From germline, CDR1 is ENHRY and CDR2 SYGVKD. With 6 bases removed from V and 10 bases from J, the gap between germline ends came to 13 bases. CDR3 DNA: TGTGCCATCAGAGAGGCAGGGAACTCACCCCTCCACTTT. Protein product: CAIREAGNSPLHF.

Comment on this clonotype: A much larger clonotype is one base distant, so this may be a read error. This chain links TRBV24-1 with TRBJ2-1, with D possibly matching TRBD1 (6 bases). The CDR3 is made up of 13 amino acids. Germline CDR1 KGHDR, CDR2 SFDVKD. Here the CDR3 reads CATSDLVGGERFF. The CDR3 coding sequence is TGTGCCACCAGTGATTTGGTAGGGGGTGAGCGGTTCTTC.

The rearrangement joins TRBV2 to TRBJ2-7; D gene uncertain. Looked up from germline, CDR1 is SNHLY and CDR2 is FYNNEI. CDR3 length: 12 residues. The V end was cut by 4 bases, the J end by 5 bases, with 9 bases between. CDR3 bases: TGTGCCAGCAGTGTGGGCAAGAACGAGCAGTACTTC. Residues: CASSVGKNEQYF.

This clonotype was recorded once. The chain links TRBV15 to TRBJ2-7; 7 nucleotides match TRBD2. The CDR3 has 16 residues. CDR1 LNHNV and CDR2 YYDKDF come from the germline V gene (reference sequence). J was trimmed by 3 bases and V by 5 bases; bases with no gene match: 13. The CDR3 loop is CATSLRLGGGLYEQYF. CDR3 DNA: TGTGCCACCAGCTTACGGCTGGGGGGAGGGCTCTACGAGCAGTACTTC.

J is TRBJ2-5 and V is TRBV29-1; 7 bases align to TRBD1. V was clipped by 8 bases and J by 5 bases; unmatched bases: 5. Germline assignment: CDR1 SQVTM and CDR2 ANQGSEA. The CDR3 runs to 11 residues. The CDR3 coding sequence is TGCAGCACGACAGGGTGGGAGACCCAGTACTTC. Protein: CSTTGWETQYF.

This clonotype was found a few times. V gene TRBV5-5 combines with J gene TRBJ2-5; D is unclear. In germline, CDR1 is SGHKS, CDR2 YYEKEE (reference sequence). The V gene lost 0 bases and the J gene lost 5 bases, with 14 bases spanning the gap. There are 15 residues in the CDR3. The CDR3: CASSLDRVLGETQYF. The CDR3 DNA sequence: TGTGCCAGCAGCTTGGATAGGGTCCTCGGGGAGACCCAGTACTTC.

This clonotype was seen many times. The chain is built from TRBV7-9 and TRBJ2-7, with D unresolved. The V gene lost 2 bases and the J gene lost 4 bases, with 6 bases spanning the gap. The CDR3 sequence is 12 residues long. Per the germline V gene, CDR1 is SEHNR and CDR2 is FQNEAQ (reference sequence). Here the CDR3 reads CASSLSEYEQYF. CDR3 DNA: TGTGCCAGCAGCTTATCCGAGTACGAGCAGTACTTC.

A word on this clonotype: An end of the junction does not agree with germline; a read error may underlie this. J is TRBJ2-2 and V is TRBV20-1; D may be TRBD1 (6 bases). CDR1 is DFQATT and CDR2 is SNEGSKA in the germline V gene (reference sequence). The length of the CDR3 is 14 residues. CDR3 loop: CSARDGTRTEELFF. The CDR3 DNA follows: TGCAGTGCTAGAGATGGGACAAGGACCGAGGAGCTGTTTTTT.

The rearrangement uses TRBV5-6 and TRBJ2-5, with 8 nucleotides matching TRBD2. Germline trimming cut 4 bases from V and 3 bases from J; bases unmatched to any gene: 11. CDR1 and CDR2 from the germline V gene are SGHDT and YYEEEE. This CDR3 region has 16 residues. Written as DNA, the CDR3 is TGTGCCAGCAGCCCCTCCGGGGCGCGGGGGGAAGAGACCCAGTACTTC. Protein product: CASSPSGARGEETQYF.

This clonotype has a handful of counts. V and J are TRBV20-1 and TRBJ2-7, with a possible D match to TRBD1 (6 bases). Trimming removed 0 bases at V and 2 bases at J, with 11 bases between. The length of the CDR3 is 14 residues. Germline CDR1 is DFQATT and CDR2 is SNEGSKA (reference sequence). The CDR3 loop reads CSAREAGTTYEQYF. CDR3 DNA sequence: TGCAGTGCTAGAGAAGCCGGGACAACCTACGAGCAGTACTTC.

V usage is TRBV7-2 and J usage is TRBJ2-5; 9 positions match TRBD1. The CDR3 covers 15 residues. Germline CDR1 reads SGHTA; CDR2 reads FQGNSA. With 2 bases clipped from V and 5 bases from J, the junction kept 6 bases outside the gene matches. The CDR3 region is CASSLTGGGRETQYF. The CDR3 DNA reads TGTGCCAGCAGCTTAACAGGGGGCGGACGGGAGACCCAGTACTTC.

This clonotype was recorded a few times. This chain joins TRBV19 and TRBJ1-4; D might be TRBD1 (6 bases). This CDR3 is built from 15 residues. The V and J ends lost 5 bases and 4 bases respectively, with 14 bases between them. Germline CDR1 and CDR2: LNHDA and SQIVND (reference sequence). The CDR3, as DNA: TGTGCCAGTAGTCGCCGACAGGCCCTTAATGAAAAACTGTTTTTT. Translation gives CASSRRQALNEKLFF.

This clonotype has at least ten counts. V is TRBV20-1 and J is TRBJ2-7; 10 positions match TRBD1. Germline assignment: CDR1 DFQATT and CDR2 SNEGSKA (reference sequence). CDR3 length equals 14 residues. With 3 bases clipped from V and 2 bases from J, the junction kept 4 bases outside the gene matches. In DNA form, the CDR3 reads TGCAGTGCTAGGGGACAGGGGAGTCCCTACGAGCAGTACTTC. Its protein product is CSARGQGSPYEQYF.

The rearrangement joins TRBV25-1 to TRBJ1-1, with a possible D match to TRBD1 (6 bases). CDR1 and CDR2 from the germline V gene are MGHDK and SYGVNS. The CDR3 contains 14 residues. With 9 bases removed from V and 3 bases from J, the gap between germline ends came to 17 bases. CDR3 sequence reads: CASTKSGDYTEAFF. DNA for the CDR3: TGTGCCAGTACAAAATCAGGGGACTACACTGAAGCTTTCTTT.

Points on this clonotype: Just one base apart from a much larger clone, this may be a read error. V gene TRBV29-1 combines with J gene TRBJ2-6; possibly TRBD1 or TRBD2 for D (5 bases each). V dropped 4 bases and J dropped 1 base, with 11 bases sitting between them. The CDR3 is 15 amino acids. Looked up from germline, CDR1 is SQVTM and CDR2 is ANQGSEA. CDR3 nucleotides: TGCAGCGTTGGGGGGTTCGGGTCTGGGGCCAACGTCCTGACTTTC. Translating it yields CSVGGFGSGANVLTF.

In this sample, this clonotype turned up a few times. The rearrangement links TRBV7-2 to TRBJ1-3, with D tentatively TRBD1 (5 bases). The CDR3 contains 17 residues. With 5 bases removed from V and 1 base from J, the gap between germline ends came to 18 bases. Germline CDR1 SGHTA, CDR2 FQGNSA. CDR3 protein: CASSRIPGTLSGNTIYF. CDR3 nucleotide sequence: TGTGCCAGCAGCCGAATTCCGGGGACTCTGTCTGGAAACACCATATATTTT.

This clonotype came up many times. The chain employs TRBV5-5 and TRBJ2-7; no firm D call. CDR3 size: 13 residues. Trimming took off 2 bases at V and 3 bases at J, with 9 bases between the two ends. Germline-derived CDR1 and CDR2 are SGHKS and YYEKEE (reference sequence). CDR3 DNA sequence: TGTGCCAGCAGCTTTTCGTACGGCTACGAGCAGTACTTC. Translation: CASSFSYGYEQYF.

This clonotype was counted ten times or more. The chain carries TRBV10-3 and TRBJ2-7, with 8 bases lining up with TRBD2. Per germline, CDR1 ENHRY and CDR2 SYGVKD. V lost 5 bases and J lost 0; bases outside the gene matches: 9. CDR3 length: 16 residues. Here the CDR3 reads CAISNLAGVGSYEQYF. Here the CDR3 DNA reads TGTGCCATCAGTAACCTAGCGGGTGTTGGCTCCTACGAGCAGTACTTC.

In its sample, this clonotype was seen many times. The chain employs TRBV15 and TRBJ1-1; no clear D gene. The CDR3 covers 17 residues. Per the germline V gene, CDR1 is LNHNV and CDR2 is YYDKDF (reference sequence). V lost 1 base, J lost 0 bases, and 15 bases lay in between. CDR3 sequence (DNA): TGTGCCACCAGCAGAGCATCAGGACTCGAGATGAACACTGAAGCTTTCTTT. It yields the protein CATSRASGLEMNTEAFF.

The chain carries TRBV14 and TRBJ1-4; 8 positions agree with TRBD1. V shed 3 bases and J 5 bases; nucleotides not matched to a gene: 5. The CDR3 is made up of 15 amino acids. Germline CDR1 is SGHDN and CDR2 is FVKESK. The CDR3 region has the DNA TGTGCCAGCAGCCATACAGGGGGTAACAATGAAAAACTGTTTTTT. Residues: CASSHTGGNNEKLFF.